This paragraph reports one T cell receptor (beta chain). This CDR3 is 14 amino acids long. The ends were cut back, 3 bases at V and 2 bases at J, with 8 bases in the middle. CDR1 is MDHEN, CDR2 SYDVKM, per germline. The data originate from a study of blood T cell repertoires in COVID-19. Study-level background: The origin of the acute and convalescent COVID-19 samples was the United States, Italy and Spain. T cells, B-cell-depleted T cells, or PBMCs supplied cDNA or gDNA.

Per the study methods: Estimated nucleated cell counts came from reference gene primer amplification. Generated by immunoSEQ multiplex PCR, the TCRdb table keeps only in-frame clones and is missing some. For V, J and clone size, that table is used; D and trimming come from the DNA. The sample comprises 240,000 or so clones, roughly 90% of which are singletons, and roughly 5.8% rests with the top ten. Sequencing was performed on peripheral blood. The V call is TRBV28, the J call TRBJ2-1; D is unresolved. This TCR derives from a man aged 55 to 70 with acute or convalescent COVID-19. The DNA for the CDR3 is TGTGCCAGCAGTTTCAGTCCCCCCTACAATGAGCAGTTCTTC. Translated, it gives CASSFSPPYNEQFF.